This TCR beta chain was sequenced in a study of sequential checkpoint blockade in melanoma. Unmatched junction bases numbered 2, after V lost 0 bases and J lost 0 bases. Germline assignment: CDR1 SGHRS and CDR2 YFSETQ. CDR3 length equals 15 residues. Indicated treatment: randomized to nivolumab then ipilimumab (arm A) or the reverse (arm B). Data came from immunoSEQ multiplex PCR; TCRdb stores just in-frame clones and leaves some out. Seen here are around 20,000 clones, about 80% observed once, and the top ten hold about 40%. This material consisted of CD8+ T cells sorted from blood (inferred from file names), taken from a patient given nivolumab and ipilimumab in sequence. The sequence came from a human donor with melanoma. V usage is TRBV5-1 and J usage is TRBJ2-7; 8 bases line up with TRBD2. As DNA, the CDR3 is TGCGCCAGCAGCTTGGGGCTAGCGGGCTCCTACGAGCAGTACTTC. This codes for CASSLGLAGSYEQYF.